This TCR beta chain was recovered during a study of blood T cell repertoires in COVID-19. Study background: Acute-phase and convalescent COVID-19 samples originated in the United States, Italy and Spain. The cDNA or gDNA used as material had been derived from T cells, B-cell-depleted T cells, or PBMCs.

Trimming removed 3 bases from V and 4 bases from J, with 10 bases in between. CDR1 and CDR2 (germline): SGHAT, FQDESV (reference sequence). This CDR3 region has 14 residues. In the original workflow: Researchers report that nucleated cell counts were estimated from reference gene primer amplification. Clones were sequenced by immunoSEQ multiplex PCR, and TCRdb holds only the in-frame ones, with some missing. V and J calls and clone size come straight from that table; D and trimming were deduced from the DNA. This sample has around 150,000 clones; roughly 81% occur once, and the top ten carry approximately 0.99%.

This sequence joins TRBV11-1 and TRBJ2-1; a weak D match, TRBD1 (6 bases). Sequenced sample: peripheral blood. This TCR came from a man aged 40-55 years with acute or convalescent COVID-19. CDR3 in DNA: TGTGCCAGCAGCTTCCCGACAGGTTACAATGAGCAGTTCTTC. It encodes CASSFPTGYNEQFF.